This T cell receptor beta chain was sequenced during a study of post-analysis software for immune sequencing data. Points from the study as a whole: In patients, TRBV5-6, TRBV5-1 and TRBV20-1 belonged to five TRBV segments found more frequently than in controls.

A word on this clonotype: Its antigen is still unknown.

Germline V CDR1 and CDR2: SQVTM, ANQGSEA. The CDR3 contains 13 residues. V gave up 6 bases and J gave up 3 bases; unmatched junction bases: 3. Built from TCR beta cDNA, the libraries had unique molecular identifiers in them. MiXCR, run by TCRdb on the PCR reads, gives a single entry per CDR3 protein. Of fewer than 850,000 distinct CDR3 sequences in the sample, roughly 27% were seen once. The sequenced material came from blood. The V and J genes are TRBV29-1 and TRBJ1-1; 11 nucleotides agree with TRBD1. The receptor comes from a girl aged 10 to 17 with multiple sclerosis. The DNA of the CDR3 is TGCAGCGTGGGACAGGGGGTCGACACTGAAGCTTTCTTT. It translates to CSVGQGVDTEAFF. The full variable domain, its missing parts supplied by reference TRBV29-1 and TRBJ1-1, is SAVISQKPSRDICQRGTSLTIQCQVDSQVTMMFWYRQQPGQSLTLIATANQGSEATYESGFVIDKFPISRPNLTFSTLTVSNMSPEDSSIYLCSVGQGVDTEAFFGQGTRLTVV.